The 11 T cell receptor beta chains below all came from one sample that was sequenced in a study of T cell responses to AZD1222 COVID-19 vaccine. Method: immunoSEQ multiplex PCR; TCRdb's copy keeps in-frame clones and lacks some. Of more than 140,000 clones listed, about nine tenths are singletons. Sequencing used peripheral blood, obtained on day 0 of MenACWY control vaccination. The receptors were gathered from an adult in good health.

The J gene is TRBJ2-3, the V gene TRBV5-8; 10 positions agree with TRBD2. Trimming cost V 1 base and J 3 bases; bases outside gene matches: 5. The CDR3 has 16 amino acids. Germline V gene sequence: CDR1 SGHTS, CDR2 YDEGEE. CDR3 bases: TGTGCCAGCAGCTTGACCCTAGCGGGAGTTACAGATACGCAGTATTTT. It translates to CASSLTLAGVTDTQYF.

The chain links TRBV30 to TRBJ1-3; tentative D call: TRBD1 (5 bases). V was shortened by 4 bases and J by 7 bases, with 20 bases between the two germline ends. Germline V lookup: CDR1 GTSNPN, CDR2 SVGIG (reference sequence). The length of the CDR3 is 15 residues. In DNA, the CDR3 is TGTGCCTGGACCGGAAAGGTTCCGCGGGGGAACACCATATATTTT. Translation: CAWTGKVPRGNTIYF.

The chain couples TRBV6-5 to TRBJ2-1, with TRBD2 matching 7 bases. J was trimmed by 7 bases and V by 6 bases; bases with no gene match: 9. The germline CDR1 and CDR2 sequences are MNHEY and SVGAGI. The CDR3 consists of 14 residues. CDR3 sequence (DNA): TGTGCCAGCAGCCTCAGGCAGGGAGGGAATGAGCAGTTCTTC. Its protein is CASSLRQGGNEQFF.

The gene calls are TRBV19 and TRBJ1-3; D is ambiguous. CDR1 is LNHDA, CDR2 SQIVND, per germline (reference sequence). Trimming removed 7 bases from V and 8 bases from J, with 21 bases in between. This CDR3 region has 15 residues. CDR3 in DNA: TGTGCCAGTAACAATCCCAGGTTGGGCCGGGACACCATATATTTT. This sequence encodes CASNNPRLGRDTIYF. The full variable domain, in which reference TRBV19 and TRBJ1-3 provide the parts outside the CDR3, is DGGITQSPKYLFRKEGQNVTLSCEQNLNHDAMYWYRQDPGQGLRLIYYSQIVNDFQKGDIAEGYSVSREKKESFPLTVTSAQKNPTAFYLCASNNPRLGRDTIYFGEGSWLTVV.

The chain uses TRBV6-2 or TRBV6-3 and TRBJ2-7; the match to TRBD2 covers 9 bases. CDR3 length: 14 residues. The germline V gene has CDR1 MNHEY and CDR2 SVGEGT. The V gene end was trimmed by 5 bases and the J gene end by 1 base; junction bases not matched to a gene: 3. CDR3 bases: TGTGCCAGCAGTCGCGGGAGGGTTTCCTACGAGCAGTACTTC. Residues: CASSRGRVSYEQYF.

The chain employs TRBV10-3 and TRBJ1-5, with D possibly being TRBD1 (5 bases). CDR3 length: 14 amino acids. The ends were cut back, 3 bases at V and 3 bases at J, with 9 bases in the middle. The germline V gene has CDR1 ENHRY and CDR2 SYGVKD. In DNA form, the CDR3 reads TGTGCCATCAGTGACGGGGCCTTCAATCAGCCCCAGCATTTT. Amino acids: CAISDGAFNQPQHF.

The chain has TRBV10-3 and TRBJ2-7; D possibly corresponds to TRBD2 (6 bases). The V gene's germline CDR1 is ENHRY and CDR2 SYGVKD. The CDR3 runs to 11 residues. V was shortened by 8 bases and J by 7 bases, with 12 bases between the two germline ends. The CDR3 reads CAIGGTGEQYF. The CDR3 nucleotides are TGTGCCATCGGCGGGACGGGGGAGCAGTACTTC.

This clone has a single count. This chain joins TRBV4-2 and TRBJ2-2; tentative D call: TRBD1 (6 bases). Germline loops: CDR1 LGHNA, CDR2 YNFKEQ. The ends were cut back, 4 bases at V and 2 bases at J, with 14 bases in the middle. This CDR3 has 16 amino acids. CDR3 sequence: CASSLQKGENTGELFF. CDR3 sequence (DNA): TGTGCCAGCAGCCTTCAAAAGGGGGAAAACACCGGGGAGCTGTTTTTT.

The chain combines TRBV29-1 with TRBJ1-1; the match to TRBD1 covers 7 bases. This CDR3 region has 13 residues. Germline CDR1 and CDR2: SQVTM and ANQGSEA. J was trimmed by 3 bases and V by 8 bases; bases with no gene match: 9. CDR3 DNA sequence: TGCAGCATCCGAAAGGGGGCGGACACTGAAGCTTTCTTT. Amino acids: CSIRKGADTEAFF.

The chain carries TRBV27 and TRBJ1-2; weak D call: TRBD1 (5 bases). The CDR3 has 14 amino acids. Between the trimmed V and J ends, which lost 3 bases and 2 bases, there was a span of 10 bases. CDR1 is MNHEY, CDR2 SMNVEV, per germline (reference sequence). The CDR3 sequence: CASSFTGTNYGYTF. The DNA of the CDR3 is TGTGCCAGCAGTTTCACAGGAACGAACTATGGCTACACCTTC.

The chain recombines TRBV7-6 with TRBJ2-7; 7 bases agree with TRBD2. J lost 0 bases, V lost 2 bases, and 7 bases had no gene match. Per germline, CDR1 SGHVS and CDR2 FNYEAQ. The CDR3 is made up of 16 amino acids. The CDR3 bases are TGTGCCAGCAGCTTAAAGTCGCGGGAGTTCTCCTACGAGCAGTACTTC. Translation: CASSLKSREFSYEQYF.